This T cell receptor beta chain was recorded in a study of somatic mutations in cytotoxic T cells in rheumatoid arthritis. The repertoire was sequenced with immunoSEQ multiplex PCR; TCRdb's copy has only in-frame clones and lacks some. The data show 5,000 to 6,000 clones, about 78% seen once. Material: CD8+ T cells sorted from blood. The receptor was isolated from an adult with rheumatoid arthritis.

CDR3 DNA sequence: TGTGCCAGCAGCCCCGGGACTAGTAGTGCAGATACGCAGTATTTT. Its translation is CASSPGTSSADTQYF. This chain joins TRBV9 and TRBJ2-3; 8 bases are shared with TRBD2. Germline values: CDR1 SGDLS, CDR2 YYNGEE. The CDR3 totals 15 residues. Trimming took 4 bases from V and 4 from J; bases not matched to a gene: 8.